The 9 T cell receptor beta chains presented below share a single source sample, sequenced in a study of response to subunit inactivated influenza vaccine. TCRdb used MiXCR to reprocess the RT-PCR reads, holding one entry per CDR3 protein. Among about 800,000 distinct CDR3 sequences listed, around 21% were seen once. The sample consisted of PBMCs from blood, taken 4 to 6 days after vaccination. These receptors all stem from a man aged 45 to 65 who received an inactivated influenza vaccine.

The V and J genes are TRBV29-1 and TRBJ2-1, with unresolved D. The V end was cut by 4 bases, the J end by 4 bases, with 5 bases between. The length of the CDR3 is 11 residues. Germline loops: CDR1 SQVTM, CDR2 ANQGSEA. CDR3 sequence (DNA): TGCAGCGTTGGGGGATACAATGAGCAGTTCTTC. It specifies CSVGGYNEQFF.

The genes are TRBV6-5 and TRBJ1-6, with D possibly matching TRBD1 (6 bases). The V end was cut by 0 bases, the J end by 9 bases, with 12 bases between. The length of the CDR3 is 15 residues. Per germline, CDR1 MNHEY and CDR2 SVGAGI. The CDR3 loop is CASSYSIRGGSPLHF. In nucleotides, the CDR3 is TGTGCCAGCAGTTACTCGATCAGGGGTGGTTCACCCCTCCACTTT.

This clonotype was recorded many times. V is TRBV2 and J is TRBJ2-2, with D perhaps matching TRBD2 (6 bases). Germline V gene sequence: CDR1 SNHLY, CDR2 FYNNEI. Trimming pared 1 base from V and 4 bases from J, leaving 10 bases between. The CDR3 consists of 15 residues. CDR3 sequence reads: CASSEGDLATGELFF. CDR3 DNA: TGTGCCAGCAGTGAAGGGGACTTAGCCACCGGGGAGCTGTTTTTT.

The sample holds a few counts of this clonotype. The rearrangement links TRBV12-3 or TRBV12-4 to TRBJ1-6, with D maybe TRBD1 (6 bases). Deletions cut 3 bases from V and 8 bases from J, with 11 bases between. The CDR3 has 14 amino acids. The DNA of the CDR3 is TGTGCCAGCAGTTTGGGGGGGCGTTATTCACCCCTCCACTTT. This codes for CASSLGGRYSPLHF.

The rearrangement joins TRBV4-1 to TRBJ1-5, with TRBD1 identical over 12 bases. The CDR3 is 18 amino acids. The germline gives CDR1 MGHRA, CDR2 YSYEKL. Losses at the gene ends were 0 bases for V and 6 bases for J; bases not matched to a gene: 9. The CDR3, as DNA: TGCGCCAGCAGCCAAGAAACCAAGGGGACAGGGGGCACTCAGCCCCAGCATTTT. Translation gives CASSQETKGTGGTQPQHF.

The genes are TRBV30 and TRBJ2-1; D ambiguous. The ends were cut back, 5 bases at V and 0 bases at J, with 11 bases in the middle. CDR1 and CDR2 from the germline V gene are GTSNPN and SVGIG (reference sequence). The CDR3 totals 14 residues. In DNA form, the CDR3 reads TGTGCCTGGCGGCCAGGATACTCCTACAATGAGCAGTTCTTC. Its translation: CAWRPGYSYNEQFF. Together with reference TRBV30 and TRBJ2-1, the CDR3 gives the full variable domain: SQTIHQWPATLVQPVGSPLSLECTVEGTSNPNLYWYRQAAGRGLQLLFYSVGIGQISSEVPQNLSASRPQDRQFILSSKKLLLSDSGFYLCAWRPGYSYNEQFFGPGTRLTVL.

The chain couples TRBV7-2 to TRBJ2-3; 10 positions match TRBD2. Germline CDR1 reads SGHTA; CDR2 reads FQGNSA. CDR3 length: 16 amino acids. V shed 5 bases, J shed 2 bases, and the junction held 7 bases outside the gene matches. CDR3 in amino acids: CASSLRLAGPTDTQYF. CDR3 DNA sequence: TGTGCCAGCAGCCTCCGACTAGCGGGTCCCACAGATACGCAGTATTTT.

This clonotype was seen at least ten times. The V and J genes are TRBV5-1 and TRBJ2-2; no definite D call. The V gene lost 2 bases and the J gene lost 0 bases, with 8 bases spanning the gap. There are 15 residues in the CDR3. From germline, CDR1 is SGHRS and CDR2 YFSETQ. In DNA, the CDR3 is TGCGCCAGCAGCTTCCGGGTATCGAACACCGGGGAGCTGTTTTTT. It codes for CASSFRVSNTGELFF.

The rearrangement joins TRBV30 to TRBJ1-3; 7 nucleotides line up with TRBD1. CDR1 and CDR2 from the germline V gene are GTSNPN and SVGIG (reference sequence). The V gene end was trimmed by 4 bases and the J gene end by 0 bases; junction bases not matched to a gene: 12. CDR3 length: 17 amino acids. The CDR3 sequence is CAWTSTGKFYSGNTIYF. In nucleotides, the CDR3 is TGTGCCTGGACTTCGACAGGGAAGTTCTACTCTGGAAACACCATATATTTT. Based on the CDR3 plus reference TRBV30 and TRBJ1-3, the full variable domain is SQTIHQWPATLVQPVGSPLSLECTVEGTSNPNLYWYRQAAGRGLQLLFYSVGIGQISSEVPQNLSASRPQDRQFILSSKKLLLSDSGFYLCAWTSTGKFYSGNTIYFGEGSWLTVV.